This is a list of T cell receptor beta chains from one sample in a study of cytomegalovirus exposure and HLA in healthy donors. The assay was immunoSEQ multiplex PCR, and TCRdb's table has in-frame clones only and misses some. The sample carries tens of thousands of clones, roughly 96% recorded once. The sequenced sample was PBMCs. The receptors were sampled from a young man in good health and CMV-seronegative. Each CDR3 is given with its conserved first and last residue. The D gene is left open where the match is weak.

J	V	D	CDR3
TRBJ2-1	TRBV6-5	.	CASSYFQTGNEQFF
TRBJ1-1	TRBV27	.	CASSLVTESEAFF
TRBJ2-7	TRBV25-1	.	CASSDPSGDYEQYF
TRBJ2-3	TRBV28	TRBD1	CASNTGVAQYF
TRBJ1-2	TRBV6-4	TRBD1	CASARMGTDRVGYTF
TRBJ2-2	TRBV6-5	.	CASSESTGELFF
TRBJ2-3	TRBV10-3	TRBD1	CAIANGTGVYF
TRBJ2-1	TRBV25-1	TRBD2	CASSPGGGSANEQFF
TRBJ2-3	TRBV5-1	.	CASSSSTDTQYF
TRBJ2-1	TRBV27	TRBD2	CASRVLGTTSYNEQFF
TRBJ1-1	TRBV28	TRBD1	CASSPRTGTGTEAFF
TRBJ2-7	TRBV5-1	TRBD1	CASSLVPTGATYEQYF
TRBJ2-7	TRBV6-1	TRBD1	CASSPTGTESYEQYF
TRBJ1-5	TRBV2	.	CASKELSNQPQHF
TRBJ2-7	TRBV19	TRBD1	CASSIGQGSYEQYF
TRBJ2-7	TRBV5-5	TRBD2	CASSLLHLRESHEQYF
TRBJ2-6	TRBV2	.	CASRSRLSGANVLTF
TRBJ2-3	TRBV29-1	TRBD2	CSGILAGTGATDTQYF
TRBJ2-1	TRBV21-1	.	CASSNCPGGLNEQFF
TRBJ1-4	TRBV5-1	TRBD1	CASSPAPTGRVEKLFF
TRBJ2-7	TRBV10-3	TRBD1	CATGTGYEQYF
TRBJ1-2	TRBV10-1	TRBD1	CASSYRGEGLDYGYTF
TRBJ2-5	TRBV7-9	.	CASSLTSGQETQYF
TRBJ2-7	TRBV5-1	TRBD1	CASSLVGQNYEQYF
TRBJ1-2	TRBV4-3	.	CASSQAQGSDGYTF
TRBJ2-7	TRBV11-2	TRBD1	CASSLGRGPYEQYF
TRBJ2-7	TRBV29-1	.	CSAETSGYEQYF
TRBJ2-2	TRBV5-1	TRBD1	CASSTVSRQGATGELFF
TRBJ1-5	TRBV27	.	CASSLRGNQPQHF
TRBJ2-6	TRBV18	TRBD1	CASSPYTGAAGANVLTF
TRBJ2-3	TRBV6-1	TRBD2	CASSEASGRAADTQYF
TRBJ2-7	TRBV4-1	TRBD2	CASSQLNDLAGPSSYEQYF
TRBJ2-7	TRBV28	TRBD2	CASSLPGGPIPYEQYF
TRBJ2-1	TRBV7-7	TRBD1	CASSLGDSPYNEQFF
TRBJ2-7	TRBV6-5	TRBD1	CASSTYGTGEYEQYF
TRBJ1-5	TRBV4-1	TRBD1	CASSQGGTGGVDQPQHF
TRBJ1-5	TRBV6-6	.	CASSFTQMSSNQPQHF
TRBJ1-5	TRBV6-1	.	CASSTEYNQPQHF
TRBJ2-3	TRBV19	.	CASSRASDGFTDTQYF
TRBJ1-5	TRBV15	TRBD1	CATSRAGTGGYSIDQPQHF
TRBJ1-3	TRBV19	TRBD1	CASSALDRDYGNTIYF
TRBJ2-7	TRBV29-1	TRBD1	CSVLFGTGSRHSEQYF
TRBJ1-2	TRBV27	TRBD1	CASSRGQGWFLGGYTF
TRBJ1-5	TRBV6-6	.	CASSPGLQGNQPQHF
TRBJ2-5	TRBV6-1	.	CASSGGSRETQYF
TRBJ2-1	TRBV27	TRBD1	CASSLPRYGTAHNEQFF
TRBJ1-1	TRBV9	TRBD1	CASSVVPGQGAPNTEAFF
TRBJ1-1	TRBV27	.	CASSSGNTEAFF